This TCR beta chain stems from a study of T cell responses to AZD1222 COVID-19 vaccine. Points on this clone: Its specificity is not known.

Method: immunoSEQ multiplex PCR; TCRdb's copy keeps in-frame clones and lacks some. The repertoire holds some 80,000 clones, with approximately 89% as singletons. Notes on the study in general: Regions left unmutated in variants are reportedly the target of nearly half of spike-specific TCRs. Donors were chiefly white British, with a greater number of females, and clonal diversity was perhaps underestimated.

The TCR comes from an adult who received the MenACWY meningococcal vaccine as a control. The sample was peripheral blood, taken 28 days after the second dose of the MenACWY control vaccine.

The CDR3: CASSLAGNSGNTIYF. For the CDR3, the DNA is TGTGCCAGCAGCTTGGCAGGGAATTCTGGAAACACCATATATTTT. The genes are TRBV7-6 and TRBJ1-3; the D gene is possibly TRBD1 (5 bases). Deletions cut 3 bases from V and 1 base from J, with 10 bases between. Germline CDR1 SGHVS, CDR2 FNYEAQ. This CDR3 comprises 15 residues.